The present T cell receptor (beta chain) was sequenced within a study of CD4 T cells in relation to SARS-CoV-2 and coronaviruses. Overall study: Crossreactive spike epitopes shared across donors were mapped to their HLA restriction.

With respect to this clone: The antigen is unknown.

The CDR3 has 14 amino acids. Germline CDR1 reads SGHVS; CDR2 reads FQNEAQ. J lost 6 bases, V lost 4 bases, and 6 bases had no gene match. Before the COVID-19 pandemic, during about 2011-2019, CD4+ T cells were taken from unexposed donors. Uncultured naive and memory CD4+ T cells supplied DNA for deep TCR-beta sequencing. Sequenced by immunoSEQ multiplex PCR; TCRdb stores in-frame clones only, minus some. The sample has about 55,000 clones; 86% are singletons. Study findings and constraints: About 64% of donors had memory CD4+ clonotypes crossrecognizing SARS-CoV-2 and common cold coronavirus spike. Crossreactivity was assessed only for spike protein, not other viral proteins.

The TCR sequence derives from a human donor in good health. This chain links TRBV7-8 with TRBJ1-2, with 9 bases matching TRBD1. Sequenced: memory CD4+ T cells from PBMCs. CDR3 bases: TGTGCCAGCAGCTCCCGGACAGGGGTTGATGGCTACACCTTC. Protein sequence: CASSSRTGVDGYTF.